Below, 7 T cell receptor beta chains from the same sample are listed, as sequenced in a study of T cells in women clearing cervical HPV infection. Libraries were prepared by immunoSEQ multiplex PCR; TCRdb keeps only in-frame clonotypes and omits some of them. The ten most abundant clones cover roughly 25% of a sample with about 23,000 clones. Sequencing was carried out using blood buffy coat. The receptors derive from a woman between 18 and 75 years old with a cervical HPV16 infection that either progressed to CIN3+ or cleared (not recorded which).

Comments on this clone: From the germline J gene comes the end of the CDR3, since the read stops 3 residues before it. V and J are TRBV30 and TRBJ1-5, with 9 nucleotides matching TRBD1. V shed 0 bases, J shed 5 bases, and the junction held 5 bases outside the gene matches. Germline CDR1 is GTSNPN and CDR2 is SVGIG (reference sequence). The CDR3 covers 15 residues. The covered CDR3 bases are TGTGCCTGGAGTGTACGGGGACAGGGAGATCAGCCC. Amino acid sequence: CAWSVRGQGDQP. The full CDR3 is CAWSVRGQGDQPQHF.

Notes on this clone: Sequencing ends 3 residues short of the CDR3 end; the germline J gene provides the rest. The chain is built from TRBV20-1 and TRBJ1-6; 10 nucleotides match TRBD1. The trim removed 0 bases at V and 6 bases at J, leaving 11 bases unmatched. Germline assignment: CDR1 DFQATT and CDR2 SNEGSKA (reference sequence). This CDR3 has 18 residues. The CDR3 bases that were read are TGCAGTGCTAGAGAATTTGGGGACAGGGGATACCGTAATTCACCC. Its protein product is CSAREFGDRGYRNSP. The complete CDR3 sequence is CSAREFGDRGYRNSPLHF.

Concerning this clone itself: Read data end 3 residues before the CDR3 end; the end is taken from the germline J gene. This chain connects TRBV19 to TRBJ2-5; 9 bases map to TRBD2. The CDR3 covers 14 residues. Trimming removed 6 bases from V and 3 bases from J; junction bases left unmatched: 5. CDR1 is LNHDA and CDR2 is SQIVND in the germline V gene (reference sequence). This CDR3 is CASRNLAGEETQYF. The CDR3 DNA, read in part, is TGTGCCAGTAGGAACTTAGCGGGGGAAGAGACC.

Concerning this clone itself: With the read ending 3 residues before the CDR3 end, the germline J gene is used to fill in that end. V is TRBV6-1 and J is TRBJ1-5; D is unclear. Germline loops: CDR1 MNHNS, CDR2 SASEGT. With 4 bases removed from V and 7 bases from J, the gap between germline ends came to 5 bases. The CDR3 totals 11 residues. Incomplete CDR3 DNA: TGTGCCAGCAGTGCGGGGCAGCCC. Encoded protein: CASSAGQP. In full, the CDR3 is CASSAGQPQHF.

As for this clone: The CDR3 end lies 3 residues beyond the end of the read and is filled in from the germline J gene. The V and J genes are TRBV20-1 and TRBJ1-1; weak D call: TRBD1 (5 bases). Looked up from germline, CDR1 is DFQATT and CDR2 is SNEGSKA (reference sequence). Between the trimmed V and J ends, which lost 1 base and 5 bases, there was a span of 11 bases. This CDR3 region has 13 residues. CDR3 sequence reads: CSARGGGATEAFF. The CDR3 bases that were read are TGCAGTGCTAGAGGGGGCGGCGCGACTGAA.

With respect to this clone: The read ends 3 residues shy of where the CDR3 ends; the end is completed using the germline J gene. The rearrangement joins TRBV29-1 to TRBJ2-7, with 8 bases that match TRBD2. The V gene's germline CDR1 is SQVTM and CDR2 ANQGSEA. With 7 bases clipped from V and 2 bases from J, the junction kept 10 bases outside the gene matches. CDR3 size: 14 residues. This CDR3 reads CSATLAGSTYEQYF. The CDR3 bases that were read are TGCAGCGCAACCTTAGCGGGATCAACCTACGAG.

On this clone: The read ends 3 residues early relative to the CDR3; the germline J gene fills the gap. The chain carries TRBV5-1 and TRBJ1-4; TRBD1 agrees at 9 bases. CDR1 is SGHRS, CDR2 YFSETQ, per germline. The CDR3 covers 16 residues. CDR3 DNA, as far as it was read: TGCGCCAGCAGCATGGACAGGGGATCTACTAATTCACCA. This translates into CASSMDRGSTNSP. The whole CDR3 protein reads CASSMDRGSTNSPLFF.